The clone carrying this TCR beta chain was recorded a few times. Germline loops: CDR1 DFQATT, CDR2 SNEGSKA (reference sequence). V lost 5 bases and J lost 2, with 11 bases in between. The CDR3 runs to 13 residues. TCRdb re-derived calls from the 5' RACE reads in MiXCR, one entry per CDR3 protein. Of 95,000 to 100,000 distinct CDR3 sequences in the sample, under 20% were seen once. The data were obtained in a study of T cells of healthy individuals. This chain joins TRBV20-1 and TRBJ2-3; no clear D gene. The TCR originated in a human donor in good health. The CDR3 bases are TGCAGTGCTGTCGGTACCCACACAGATACGCAGTATTTT. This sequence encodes CSAVGTHTDTQYF.